Listed below are T cell receptor beta chains from one sample, sequenced in a study of blood T cells in healthy people across ages. TCRdb reanalysed the 5' RACE reads using MiXCR and keeps one entry per CDR3 protein. The sample records 590,000 or so distinct CDR3 sequences, approximately 30% being singletons. Sequenced sample: blood. The source is a woman aged 80 or over in good health. Both conserved end residues are trimmed from each CDR3. The order of the fields is CDR3 protein, clone size, J gene, V gene. Expanded clones get a size class; other rows say once, few or many, or leave the size out.

ASSDTSGGLGY,few,TRBJ2-4,TRBV2
ASRTGARETQY,many,TRBJ2-5,TRBV12-3/TRBV12-4
ASSLDQGGATQF,NA,TRBJ2-1,TRBV7-9
ASRGTDNYGYT,many,TRBJ1-2,TRBV6-1
ASSLGGAGGTEAF,few,TRBJ1-1,TRBV7-2
ASRGTGTLGNEQY,NA,TRBJ2-5,TRBV28
ASSPRAEKLF,many,TRBJ1-4,TRBV5-5
ASSPDRATGYT,few,TRBJ1-2,TRBV12-3/TRBV12-4
ASSQDLGNSGKKLF,few,TRBJ1-4,TRBV4-3
ASGKGSYGYT,many,TRBJ1-2,TRBV6-5
ASMRQRGEAQY,few,TRBJ2-7,TRBV6-1
ASRRSARSYNEQF,many,TRBJ2-1,TRBV5-1
ASSFDRASNNEQF,NA,TRBJ2-1,TRBV7-2
ASISRQGSSYEQY,NA,TRBJ2-7,TRBV6-2/TRBV6-3
ASSYPDRERYGYT,NA,TRBJ1-2,TRBV6-6
ASSPRGGAINEQF,NA,TRBJ2-1,TRBV7-9
ASSLGQGGEKLF,many,TRBJ1-4,TRBV7-9
APSGGRSAGASYEQY,NA,TRBJ2-7,TRBV30
ASSQAGQLNNSPLH,few,TRBJ1-6,TRBV14
ASKMRRATNEKLF,many,TRBJ1-4,TRBV2
SASPRTGWTAF,NA,TRBJ1-1,TRBV20-1
ASSQSLLGSTEAF,many,TRBJ1-1,TRBV4-2
ASSQIISNQPQH,NA,TRBJ1-5,TRBV5-5
ASSLEAGGLYEQY,few,TRBJ2-7,TRBV7-3
ASSRRIQETQY,NA,TRBJ2-5,TRBV28
ASSEGSLLGEQY,NA,TRBJ2-5,TRBV6-1
ASIPGTVNTGELF,NA,TRBJ2-2,TRBV5-1
SASLGDPGDSPLH,many,TRBJ1-6,TRBV20-1
ASSLGLLTGGSVNYGYT,many,TRBJ1-2,TRBV11-2
ASGPSTGGFNEQY,many,TRBJ2-7,TRBV5-1
ASSAPRTGGPLEQY,many,TRBJ2-7,TRBV6-1
SVQGQNTEAF,few,TRBJ1-1,TRBV29-1
ASSANLGLAGADEQY,NA,TRBJ2-7,TRBV12-3/TRBV12-4
ASSYSIPGSANTGELF,NA,TRBJ2-2,TRBV6-5
ASSLGGSQPQH,NA,TRBJ1-5,TRBV7-2
ASSHRVNTQY,many,TRBJ2-3,TRBV7-2
ASSQGTSGGAEQF,many,TRBJ2-1,TRBV4-3
ARSSPLGTHSYNEQF,NA,TRBJ2-1,TRBV7-9
ASSENRYGQGTEAF,few,TRBJ1-1,TRBV6-1
ASSPGQMNTEAF,many,TRBJ1-1,TRBV5-1